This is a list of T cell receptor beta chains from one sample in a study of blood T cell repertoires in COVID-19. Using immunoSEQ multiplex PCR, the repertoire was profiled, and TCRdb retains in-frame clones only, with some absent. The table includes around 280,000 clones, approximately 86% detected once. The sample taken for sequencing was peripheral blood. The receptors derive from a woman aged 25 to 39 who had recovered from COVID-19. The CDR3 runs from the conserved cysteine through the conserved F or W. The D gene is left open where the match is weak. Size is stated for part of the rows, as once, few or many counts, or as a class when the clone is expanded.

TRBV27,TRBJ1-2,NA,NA,TGTGCCAGCAGTTTCCGCTGGAGAGACTATGGCTACACCTTC,CASSFRWRDYGYTF
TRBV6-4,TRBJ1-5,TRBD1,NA,TGTGCCAGCAGTGTAGGAACAGGGGTTGGACATCAGCCCCAGCATTTT,CASSVGTGVGHQPQHF
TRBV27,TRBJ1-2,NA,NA,TGTGCCAGCAGTTTATCCCCTATCTATGGCTACACCTTC,CASSLSPIYGYTF
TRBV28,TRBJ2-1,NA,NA,TGTGCCAGCAGTCCCGGGCCAATTGCGGGGCAGTTCTTC,CASSPGPIAGQFF
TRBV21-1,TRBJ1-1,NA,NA,TGTGCCAGCATCTCGGGGAGCCCCCGGGACACTGAAGCTTTCTTT,CASISGSPRDTEAFF
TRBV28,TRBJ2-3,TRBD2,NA,TGTGCCAGCAGGAAGGCTAGCGGGCTTAGCACAGATACGCAGTATTTT,CASRKASGLSTDTQYF
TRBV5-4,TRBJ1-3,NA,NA,TGTGCCAGCAGCCGGCAGGGTAGTGGAAACACCATATATTTT,CASSRQGSGNTIYF
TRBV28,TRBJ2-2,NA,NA,TGTGCCAGCAGCCCACAGGGTTCGAACACCGGGGAGCTGTTTTTT,CASSPQGSNTGELFF
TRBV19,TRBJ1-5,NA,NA,TGTGCCAGTACCGATGCCAGGGGCCATCAGCCCCAGCATTTT,CASTDARGHQPQHF
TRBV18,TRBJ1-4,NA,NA,TGTGCCAGCTCACGACAGGATTCTGAAAAACTGTTTTTT,CASSRQDSEKLFF
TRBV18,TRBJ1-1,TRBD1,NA,TGTGCCAGCTCACCCCCTCTAGGACAGGGTGGCACTGAAGCTTTCTTT,CASSPPLGQGGTEAFF
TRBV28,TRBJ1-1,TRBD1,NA,TGTGCCAGCACCAGAACGGGACAGGGGGCCCCTGAAGCTTTCTTT,CASTRTGQGAPEAFF
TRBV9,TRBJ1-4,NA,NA,TGTGCCAGCAGCGTAGGTAGCCACTCCATCAATGAAAAACTGTTTTTT,CASSVGSHSINEKLFF
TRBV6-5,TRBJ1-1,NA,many,TGTGCCAGCAGAATGCAGGGAGGGACTGAAGCTTTCTTT,CASRMQGGTEAFF
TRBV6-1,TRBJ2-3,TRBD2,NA,TGTGCCAGCAGTGACCCACCAGGTTCGAGCGGGATCGTTGGGACGCAGTATTTT,CASSDPPGSSGIVGTQYF
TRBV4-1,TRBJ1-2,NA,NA,TGCGCCAGCAGTCCTACAGGGCTGAGGGAAAATGGCTACACCTTC,CASSPTGLRENGYTF
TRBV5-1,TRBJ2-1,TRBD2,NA,TGCGCCAGCAGCTTGGACGGGAGGGCGGATGAGCAGTTCTTC,CASSLDGRADEQFF
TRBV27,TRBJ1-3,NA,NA,TGTGCCATCCCGGGGGTTACCCTCTCTGGAAACACCATATATTTT,CAIPGVTLSGNTIYF
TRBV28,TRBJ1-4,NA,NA,TGTGCCAGCAATAAAAAGGGACTGATTAATGAAAAACTGTTTTTT,CASNKKGLINEKLFF
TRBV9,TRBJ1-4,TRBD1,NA,TGTGCCAGCAACTCCGGGACAGGGGTCGAAAAACTGTTTTTT,CASNSGTGVEKLFF
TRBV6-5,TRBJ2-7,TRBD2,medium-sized,TGTGCCAGCAGTTACTCGGGAGGGAATAACTACGAGCAGTACTTC,CASSYSGGNNYEQYF
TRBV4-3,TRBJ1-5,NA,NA,TGCGCCAGCAGCCAAGTTATCAGCAATCAGCCCCAGCATTTT,CASSQVISNQPQHF
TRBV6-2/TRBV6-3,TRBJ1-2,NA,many,TGTGCCAGCAGTTACAGAGCTAACTATGGCTACACCTTC,CASSYRANYGYTF
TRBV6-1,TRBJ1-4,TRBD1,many,TGTGCCAGCAGTGAATCCACAGGGGGAAATGAAAAACTGTTTTTT,CASSESTGGNEKLFF
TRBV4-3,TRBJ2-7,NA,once,TGCGCCAGCAGCCAGATTCAGGGCACCGAGCAGTACTTC,CASSQIQGTEQYF
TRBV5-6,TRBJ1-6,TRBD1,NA,TGTGCCAGCAGCCCGGGGACAGGTGTTAATTCACCCCTCCACTTT,CASSPGTGVNSPLHF
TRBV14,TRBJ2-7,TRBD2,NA,TGTGCCAGCAGCCAAGAGAGCTTACTAGCGGGGCACTCCTACGAGCAGTACTTC,CASSQESLLAGHSYEQYF
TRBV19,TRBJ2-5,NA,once,TGTGCCAGTAGTACAAGGGGCCAAGAGACCCAGTACTTC,CASSTRGQETQYF
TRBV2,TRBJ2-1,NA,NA,TGTGCCAGCAGTGAAGCGCTTAGGGACAACTACAATGAGCAGTTCTTC,CASSEALRDNYNEQFF
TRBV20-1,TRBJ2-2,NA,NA,TGCAGTGCTAGTGAGGGCAGCGGGGAGCTGTTTTTT,CSASEGSGELFF
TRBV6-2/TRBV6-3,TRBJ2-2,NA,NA,TGTGCCAGCAGTTTTACCCGACTAGAGGGGTCCGGGGAGCTGTTTTTT,CASSFTRLEGSGELFF
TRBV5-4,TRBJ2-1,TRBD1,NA,TGTGCCAGCAGCTTGGACAGGGGGCGGGTTGAGCAGTTCTTC,CASSLDRGRVEQFF
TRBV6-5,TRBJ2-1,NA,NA,TGTGCCAGCAGTCCCCGAGCGTGGGAGACCAATGAGCAGTTCTTC,CASSPRAWETNEQFF
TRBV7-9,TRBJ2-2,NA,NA,TGTGCCAGCAGCTTAGGGGGCCCGAACACCGGGGAGCTGTTTTTT,CASSLGGPNTGELFF
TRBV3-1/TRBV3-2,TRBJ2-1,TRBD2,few,TGTGCCAGCAGCCAAGATACTAGCGGAAATGAGCAGTTCTTC,CASSQDTSGNEQFF
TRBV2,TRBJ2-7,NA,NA,TGTGCCAGCAGGGTGACAGCAATTTACGAGCAGTACTTC,CASRVTAIYEQYF
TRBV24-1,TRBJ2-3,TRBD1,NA,TGTGCCACCAGTGGGGACAGGGCGACAGATACGCAGTATTTT,CATSGDRATDTQYF
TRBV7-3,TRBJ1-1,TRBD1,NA,TGTGCCAGCAGCTTAGATTCCGTGTCAGGGGGAGCTTTCTTT,CASSLDSVSGGAFF
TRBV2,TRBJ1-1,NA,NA,TGTGCCAGCAGTTCCGGGTATAACACTGAAGCTTTCTTT,CASSSGYNTEAFF
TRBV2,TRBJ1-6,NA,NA,TGTGCCAGCAGTCCAAACAGGAATTCACCCCTCCACTTT,CASSPNRNSPLHF